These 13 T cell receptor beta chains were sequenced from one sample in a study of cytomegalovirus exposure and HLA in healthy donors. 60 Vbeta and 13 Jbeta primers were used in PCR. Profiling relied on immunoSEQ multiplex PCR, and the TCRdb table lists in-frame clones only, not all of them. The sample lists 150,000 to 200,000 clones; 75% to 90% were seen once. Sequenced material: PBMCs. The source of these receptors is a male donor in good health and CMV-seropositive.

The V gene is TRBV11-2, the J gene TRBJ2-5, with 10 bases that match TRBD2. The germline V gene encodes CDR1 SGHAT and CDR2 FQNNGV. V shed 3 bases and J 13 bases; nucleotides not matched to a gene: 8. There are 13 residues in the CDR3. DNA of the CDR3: TGTGCCAGCAGCTTCTCGCTAGCGGGAGAGGTGTACTTC. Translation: CASSFSLAGEVYF.

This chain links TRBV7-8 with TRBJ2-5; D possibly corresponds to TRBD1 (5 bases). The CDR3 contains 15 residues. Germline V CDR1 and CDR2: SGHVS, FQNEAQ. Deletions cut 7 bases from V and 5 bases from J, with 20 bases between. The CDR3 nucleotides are TGTGCCAGCAACCTACGGGTGGCCTCAGGGGAGACCCAGTACTTC. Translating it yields CASNLRVASGETQYF.

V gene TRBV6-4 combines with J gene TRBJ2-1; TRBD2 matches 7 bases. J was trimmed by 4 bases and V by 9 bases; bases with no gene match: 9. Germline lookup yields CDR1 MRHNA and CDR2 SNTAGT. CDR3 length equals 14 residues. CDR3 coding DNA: TGTGCCAGTGAGGCGAGTAGCGGGTACAATGAGCAGTTCTTC. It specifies CASEASSGYNEQFF.

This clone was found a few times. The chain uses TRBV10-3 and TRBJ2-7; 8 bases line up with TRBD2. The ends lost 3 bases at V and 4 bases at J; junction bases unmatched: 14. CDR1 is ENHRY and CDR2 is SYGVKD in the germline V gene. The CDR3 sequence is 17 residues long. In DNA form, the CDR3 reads TGTGCCATCAGTGACCCCCTCCGAGGCGGGAGGAGGTACGAGCAGTACTTC. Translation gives CAISDPLRGGRRYEQYF.

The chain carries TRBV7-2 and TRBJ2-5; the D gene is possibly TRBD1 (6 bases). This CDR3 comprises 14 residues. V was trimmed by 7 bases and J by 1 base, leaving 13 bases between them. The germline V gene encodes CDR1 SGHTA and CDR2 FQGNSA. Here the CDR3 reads CASTPLTGQETQYF. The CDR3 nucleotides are TGTGCCAGCACCCCCTTGACAGGCCAAGAGACCCAGTACTTC.

The CDR3 DNA follows: TGTGCCAGCAGCTTTCAGGGGGCTCACGAGCAGTACTTC. It encodes CASSFQGAHEQYF. V and J are TRBV7-2 and TRBJ2-7; TRBD1 aligns across 8 bases. The germline CDR1 and CDR2 sequences are SGHTA and FQGNSA. This CDR3 has 13 residues. Trimming at V came to 3 bases and at J to 5 bases, leaving 3 bases not matched to a gene.

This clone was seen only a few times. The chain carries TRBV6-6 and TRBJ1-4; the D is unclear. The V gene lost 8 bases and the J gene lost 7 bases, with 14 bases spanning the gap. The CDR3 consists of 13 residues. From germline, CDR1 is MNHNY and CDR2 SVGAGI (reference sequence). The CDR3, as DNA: TGTGCCAGCGCCGAGAGGAGCGGTGAAAAACTGTTTTTT. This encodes CASAERSGEKLFF.

CDR3 coding DNA: TGTGCCAGCAGCCCCCACTACAATGAGCAGTTCTTC. Residues: CASSPHYNEQFF. The chain carries TRBV7-9 and TRBJ2-1; D is unclear. V was clipped by 5 bases and J by 3 bases, with 5 bases between them. CDR3 length equals 12 residues. Germline values: CDR1 SEHNR, CDR2 FQNEAQ (reference sequence).

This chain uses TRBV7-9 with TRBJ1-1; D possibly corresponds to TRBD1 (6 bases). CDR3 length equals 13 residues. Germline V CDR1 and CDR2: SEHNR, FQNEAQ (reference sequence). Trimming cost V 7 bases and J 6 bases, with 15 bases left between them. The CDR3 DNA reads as TGTGCCAGCACCCCAGGGGCCTGGGCTGAAGCTTTCTTT. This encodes CASTPGAWAEAFF.

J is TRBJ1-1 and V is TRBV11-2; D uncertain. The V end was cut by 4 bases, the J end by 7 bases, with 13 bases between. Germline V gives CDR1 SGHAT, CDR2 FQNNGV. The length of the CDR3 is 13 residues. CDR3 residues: CASSSTHSLEAFF. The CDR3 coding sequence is TGTGCCAGCAGCTCAACGCACAGTCTTGAAGCTTTCTTT.

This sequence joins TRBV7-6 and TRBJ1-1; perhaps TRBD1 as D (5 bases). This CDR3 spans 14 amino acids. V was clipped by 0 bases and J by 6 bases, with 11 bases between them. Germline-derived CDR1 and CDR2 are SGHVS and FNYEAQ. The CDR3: CASSLAREGAEAFF. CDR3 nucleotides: TGTGCCAGCAGCTTAGCCAGGGAAGGGGCTGAAGCTTTCTTT.

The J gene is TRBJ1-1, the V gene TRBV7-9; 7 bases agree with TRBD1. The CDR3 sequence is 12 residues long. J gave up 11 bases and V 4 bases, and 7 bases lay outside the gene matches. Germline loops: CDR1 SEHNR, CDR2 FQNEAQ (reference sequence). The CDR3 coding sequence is TGTGCCAGCAGCTCCGAGGGGGCTGGTGCTTTCTTT. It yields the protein CASSSEGAGAFF.

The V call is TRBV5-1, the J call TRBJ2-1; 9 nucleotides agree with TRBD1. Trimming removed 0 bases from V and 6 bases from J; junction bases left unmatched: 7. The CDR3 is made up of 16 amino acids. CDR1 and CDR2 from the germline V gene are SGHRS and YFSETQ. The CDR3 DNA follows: TGCGCCAGCAGCTTGGACACCGGGACAGGGCCCAATGAGCAGTTCTTC. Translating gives CASSLDTGTGPNEQFF.